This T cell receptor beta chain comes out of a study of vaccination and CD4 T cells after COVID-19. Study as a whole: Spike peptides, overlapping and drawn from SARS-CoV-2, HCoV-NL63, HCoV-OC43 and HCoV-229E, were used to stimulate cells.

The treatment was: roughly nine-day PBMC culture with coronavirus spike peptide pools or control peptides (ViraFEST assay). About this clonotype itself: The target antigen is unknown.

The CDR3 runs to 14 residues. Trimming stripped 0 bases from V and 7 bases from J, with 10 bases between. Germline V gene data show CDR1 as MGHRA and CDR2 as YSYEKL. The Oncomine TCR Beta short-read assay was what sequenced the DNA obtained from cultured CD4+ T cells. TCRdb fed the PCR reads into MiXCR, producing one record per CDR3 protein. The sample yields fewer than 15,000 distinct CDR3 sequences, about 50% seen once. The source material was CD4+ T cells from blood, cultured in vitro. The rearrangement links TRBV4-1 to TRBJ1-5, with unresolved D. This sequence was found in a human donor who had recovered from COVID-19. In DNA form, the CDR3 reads TGCGCCAGCAGCCAAGATCTTTTGAACCAGCCCCAGCATTTT. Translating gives CASSQDLLNQPQHF.